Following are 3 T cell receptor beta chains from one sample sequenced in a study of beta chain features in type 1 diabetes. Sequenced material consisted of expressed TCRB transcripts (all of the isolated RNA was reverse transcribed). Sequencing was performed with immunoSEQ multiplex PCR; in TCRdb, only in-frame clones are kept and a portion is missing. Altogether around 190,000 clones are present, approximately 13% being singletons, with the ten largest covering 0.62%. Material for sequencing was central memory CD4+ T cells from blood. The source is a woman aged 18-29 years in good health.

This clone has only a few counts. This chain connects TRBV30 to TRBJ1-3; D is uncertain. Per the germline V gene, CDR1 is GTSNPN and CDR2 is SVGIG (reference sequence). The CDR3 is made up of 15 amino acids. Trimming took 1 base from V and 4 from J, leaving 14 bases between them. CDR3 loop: CAWSESGLKGNTIYF. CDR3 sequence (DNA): TGTGCCTGGAGTGAGTCGGGTTTGAAAGGAAACACCATATATTTT.

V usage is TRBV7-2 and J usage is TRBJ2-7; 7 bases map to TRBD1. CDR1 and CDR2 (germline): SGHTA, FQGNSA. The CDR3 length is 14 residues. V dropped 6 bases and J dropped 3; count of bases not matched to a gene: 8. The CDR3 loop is CASSQEAGGYEQYF. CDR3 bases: TGTGCCAGCAGTCAAGAGGCAGGGGGCTACGAGCAGTACTTC.

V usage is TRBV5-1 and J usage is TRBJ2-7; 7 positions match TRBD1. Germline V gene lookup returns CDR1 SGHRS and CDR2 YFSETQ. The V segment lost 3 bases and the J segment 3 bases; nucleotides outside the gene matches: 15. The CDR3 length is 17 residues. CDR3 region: CASSWETGLHGNYEQYF. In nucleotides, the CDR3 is TGCGCCAGCAGCTGGGAGACAGGGCTACACGGGAACTACGAGCAGTACTTC. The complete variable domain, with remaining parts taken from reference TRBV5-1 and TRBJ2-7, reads KAGVTQTPRYLIKTRGQQVTLSCSPISGHRSVSWYQQTPGQGLQFLFEYFSETQRNKGNFPGRFSGRQFSNSRSEMNVSTLELGDSALYLCASSWETGLHGNYEQYFGPGTRLTVT.